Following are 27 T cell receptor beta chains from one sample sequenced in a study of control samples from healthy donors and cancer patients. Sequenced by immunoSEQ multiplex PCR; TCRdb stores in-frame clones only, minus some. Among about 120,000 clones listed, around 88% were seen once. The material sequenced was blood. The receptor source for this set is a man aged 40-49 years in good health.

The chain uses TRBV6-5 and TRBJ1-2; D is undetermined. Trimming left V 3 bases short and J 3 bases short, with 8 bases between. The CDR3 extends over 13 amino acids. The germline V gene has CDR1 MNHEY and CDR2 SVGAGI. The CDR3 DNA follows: TGTGCCAGCAGTTATGGGGTTTACTATGGCTACACCTTC. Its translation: CASSYGVYYGYTF.

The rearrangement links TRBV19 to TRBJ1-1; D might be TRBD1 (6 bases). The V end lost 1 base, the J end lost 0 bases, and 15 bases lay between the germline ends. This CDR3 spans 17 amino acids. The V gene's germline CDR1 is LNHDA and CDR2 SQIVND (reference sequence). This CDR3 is CASSIGKGRGMNTEAFF. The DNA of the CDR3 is TGTGCCAGTAGTATAGGAAAGGGAAGGGGGATGAACACTGAAGCTTTCTTT.

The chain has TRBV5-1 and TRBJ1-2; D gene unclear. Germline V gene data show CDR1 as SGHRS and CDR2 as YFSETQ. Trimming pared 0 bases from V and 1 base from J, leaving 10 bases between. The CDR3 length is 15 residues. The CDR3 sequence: CASSLAFGNNYGYTF. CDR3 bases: TGCGCCAGCAGCTTGGCATTTGGGAATAACTATGGCTACACCTTC. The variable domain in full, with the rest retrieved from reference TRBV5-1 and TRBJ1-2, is KAGVTQTPRYLIKTRGQQVTLSCSPISGHRSVSWYQQTPGQGLQFLFEYFSETQRNKGNFPGRFSGRQFSNSRSEMNVSTLELGDSALYLCASSLAFGNNYGYTFGSGTRLTVV.

CDR3 sequence (DNA): TGTGCCAGCAGCCAAGTCATGCCCACCGGGACTAGCGGGGGGGCCCGCCGAGAGCAGTTCTTC. Translating gives CASSQVMPTGTSGGARREQFF. The chain uses TRBV14 and TRBJ2-1, with 16 positions matching TRBD2. The V and J ends lost 1 base and 10 bases, in that order; junction bases with no gene match: 19. Per the germline V gene, CDR1 is SGHDN and CDR2 is FVKESK. The CDR3 runs 21 residues.

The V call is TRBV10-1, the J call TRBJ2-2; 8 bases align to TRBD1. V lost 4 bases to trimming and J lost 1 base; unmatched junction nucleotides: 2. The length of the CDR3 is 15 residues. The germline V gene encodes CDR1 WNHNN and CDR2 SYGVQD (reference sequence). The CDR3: CASSGGTGNTGELFF. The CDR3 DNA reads TGCGCCAGCAGTGGAGGGACAGGGAACACCGGGGAGCTGTTTTTT.

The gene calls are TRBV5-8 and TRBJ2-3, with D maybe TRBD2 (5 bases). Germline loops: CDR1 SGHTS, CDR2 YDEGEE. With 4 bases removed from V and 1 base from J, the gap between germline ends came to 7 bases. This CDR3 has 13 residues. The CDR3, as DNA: TGTGCCAGCAGCAGGCGGGGCACAGATACGCAGTATTTT. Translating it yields CASSRRGTDTQYF.

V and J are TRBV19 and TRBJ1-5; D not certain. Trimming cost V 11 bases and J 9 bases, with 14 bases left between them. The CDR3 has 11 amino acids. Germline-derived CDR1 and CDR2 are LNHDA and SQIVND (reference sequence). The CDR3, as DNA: TGTGCCGCCAACATCGGCGGGCCCCAGCATTTT. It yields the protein CAANIGGPQHF. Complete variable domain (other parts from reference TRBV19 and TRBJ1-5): DGGITQSPKYLFRKEGQNVTLSCEQNLNHDAMYWYRQDPGQGLRLIYYSQIVNDFQKGDIAEGYSVSREKKESFPLTVTSAQKNPTAFYLCAANIGGPQHFGDGTRLSIL.

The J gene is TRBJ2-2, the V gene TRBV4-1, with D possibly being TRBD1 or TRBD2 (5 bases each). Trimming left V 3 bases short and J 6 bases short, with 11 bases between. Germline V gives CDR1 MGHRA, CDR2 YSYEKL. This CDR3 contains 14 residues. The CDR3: CASSQGPLPGELFF. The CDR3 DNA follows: TGCGCCAGCAGCCAGGGACCCCTCCCCGGGGAGCTGTTTTTT.

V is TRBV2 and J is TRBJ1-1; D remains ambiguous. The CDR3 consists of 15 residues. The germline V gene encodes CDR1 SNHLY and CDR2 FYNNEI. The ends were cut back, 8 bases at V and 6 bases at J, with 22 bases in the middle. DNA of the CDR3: TGTGCCAGCTCTGACCTCTCGCGGTCGTCCGCTGAAGCTTTCTTT. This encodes CASSDLSRSSAEAFF. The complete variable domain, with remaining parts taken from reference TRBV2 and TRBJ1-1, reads EPEVTQTPSHQVTQMGQEVILRCVPISNHLYFYWYRQILGQKVEFLVSFYNNEISEKSEIFDDQFSVERPDGSNFTLKIRSTKLEDSAMYFCASSDLSRSSAEAFFGQGTRLTVV.

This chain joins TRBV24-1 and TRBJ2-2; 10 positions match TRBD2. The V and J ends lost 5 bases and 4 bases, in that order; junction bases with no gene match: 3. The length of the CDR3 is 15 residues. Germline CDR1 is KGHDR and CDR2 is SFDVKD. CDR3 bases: TGTGCCACCAGTGGCACTAGCGGGGTCACCGGGGAGCTGTTTTTT. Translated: CATSGTSGVTGELFF.

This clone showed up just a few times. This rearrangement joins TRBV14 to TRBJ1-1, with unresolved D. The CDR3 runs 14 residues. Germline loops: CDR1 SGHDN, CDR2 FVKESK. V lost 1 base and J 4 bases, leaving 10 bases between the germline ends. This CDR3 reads CASSQGGGRTEAFF. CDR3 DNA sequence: TGTGCCAGCAGCCAAGGAGGTGGCCGCACTGAAGCTTTCTTT.

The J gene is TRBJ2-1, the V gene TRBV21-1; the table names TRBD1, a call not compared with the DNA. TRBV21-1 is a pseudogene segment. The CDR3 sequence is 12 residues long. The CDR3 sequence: CASSPSGEGEFF. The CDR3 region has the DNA TGTGCCAGCAGCCCCAGTGGAGAGGGGGAGTTCTTC.

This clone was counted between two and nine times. This chain's CDR3 is CASSAGISYEQYF. The DNA of the CDR3 is TGTGCCAGCAGTGCCGGGATTTCCTACGAGCAGTACTTC. The gene calls are TRBV6-6 and TRBJ2-7; possible D gene TRBD2, 5 bases. V lost 5 bases and J lost 1, with 9 bases in between. Germline CDR1 reads MNHNY; CDR2 reads SVGAGI (reference sequence). The CDR3 is made up of 13 amino acids.

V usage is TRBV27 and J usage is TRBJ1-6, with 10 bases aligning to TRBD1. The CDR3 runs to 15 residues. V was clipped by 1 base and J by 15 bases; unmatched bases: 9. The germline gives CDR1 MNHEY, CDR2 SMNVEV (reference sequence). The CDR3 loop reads CASSLFGTGARGLHF. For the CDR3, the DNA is TGTGCCAGCAGTTTATTCGGGACAGGGGCTAGGGGCCTCCACTTT.

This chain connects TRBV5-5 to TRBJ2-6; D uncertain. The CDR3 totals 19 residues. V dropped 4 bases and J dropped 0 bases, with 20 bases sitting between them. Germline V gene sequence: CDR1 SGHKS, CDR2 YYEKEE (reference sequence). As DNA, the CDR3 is TGTGCCAGCAGCCTCCGGGTTACCCCGTTCCTCTCTGGGGCCAACGTCCTGACTTTC. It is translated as CASSLRVTPFLSGANVLTF.

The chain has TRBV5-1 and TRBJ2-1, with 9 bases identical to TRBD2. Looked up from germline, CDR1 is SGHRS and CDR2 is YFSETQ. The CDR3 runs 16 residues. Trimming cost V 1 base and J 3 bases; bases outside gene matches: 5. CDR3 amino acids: CASSLRASGVYNEQFF. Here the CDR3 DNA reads TGCGCCAGCAGCTTGCGCGCTAGCGGGGTCTACAATGAGCAGTTCTTC.

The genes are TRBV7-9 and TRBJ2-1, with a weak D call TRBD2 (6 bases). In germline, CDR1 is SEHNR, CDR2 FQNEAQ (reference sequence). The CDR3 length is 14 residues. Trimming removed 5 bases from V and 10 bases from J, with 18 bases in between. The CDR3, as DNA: TGTGCCAGCAGCCCCATTAACCGGGAGAGAGAGCAGTTCTTC. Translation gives CASSPINREREQFF.

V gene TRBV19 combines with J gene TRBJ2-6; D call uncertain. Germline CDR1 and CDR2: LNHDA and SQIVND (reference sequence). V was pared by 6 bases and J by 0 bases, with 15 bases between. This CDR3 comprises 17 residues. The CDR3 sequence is CASRPDVMDSGANVLTF. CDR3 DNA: TGTGCCAGTAGGCCGGACGTTATGGACTCTGGGGCCAACGTCCTGACTTTC.

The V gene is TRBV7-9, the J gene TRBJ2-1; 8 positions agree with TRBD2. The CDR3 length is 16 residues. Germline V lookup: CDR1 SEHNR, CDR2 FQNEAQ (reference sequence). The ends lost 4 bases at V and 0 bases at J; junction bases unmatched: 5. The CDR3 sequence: CASSSGLAASYNEQFF. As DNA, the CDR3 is TGTGCCAGCAGCTCCGGACTAGCTGCCTCCTACAATGAGCAGTTCTTC. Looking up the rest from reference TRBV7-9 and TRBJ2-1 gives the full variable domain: DTGVSQNPRHKITKRGQNVTFRCDPISEHNRLYWYRQTLGQGPEFLTYFQNEAQLEKSRLLSDRFSAERPKGSFSTLEIQRTEQGDSAMYLCASSSGLAASYNEQFFGPGTRLTVL.

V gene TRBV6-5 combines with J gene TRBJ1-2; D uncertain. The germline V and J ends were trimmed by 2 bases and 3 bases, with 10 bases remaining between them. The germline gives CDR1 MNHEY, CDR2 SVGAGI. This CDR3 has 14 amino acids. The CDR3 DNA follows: TGTGCCAGCAGTTACAACCGGAGGGACTATGGCTACACCTTC. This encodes CASSYNRRDYGYTF.

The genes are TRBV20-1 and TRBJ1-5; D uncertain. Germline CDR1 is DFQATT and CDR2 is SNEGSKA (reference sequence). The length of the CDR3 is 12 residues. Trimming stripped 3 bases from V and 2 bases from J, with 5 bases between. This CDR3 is CSASRGNQPQHF. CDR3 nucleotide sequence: TGCAGTGCTAGTAGAGGCAATCAGCCCCAGCATTTT.

The chain's CDR3 is CASSLYDRSYGYTF. The CDR3, as DNA: TGTGCCAGCAGCTTATACGACAGGTCCTATGGCTACACCTTC. This chain joins TRBV7-8 and TRBJ1-2, with D possibly matching TRBD1 (6 bases). The CDR3 sequence is 14 residues long. Trimming pared 2 bases from V and 4 bases from J, leaving 11 bases between. Germline CDR1 and CDR2: SGHVS and FQNEAQ.

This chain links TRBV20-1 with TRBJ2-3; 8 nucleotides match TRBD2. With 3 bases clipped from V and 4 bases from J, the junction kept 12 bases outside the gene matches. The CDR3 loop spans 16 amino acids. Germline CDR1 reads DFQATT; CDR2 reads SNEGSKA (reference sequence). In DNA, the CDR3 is TGCAGTGCTAGTTCACGGGGCGGGGGGAGGTCAGATACGCAGTATTTT. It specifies CSASSRGGGRSDTQYF.

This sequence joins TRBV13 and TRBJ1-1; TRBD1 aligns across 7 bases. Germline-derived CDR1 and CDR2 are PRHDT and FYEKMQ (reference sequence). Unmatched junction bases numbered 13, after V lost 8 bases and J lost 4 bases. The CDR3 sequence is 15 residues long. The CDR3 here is CASSTPRQGLTEAFF. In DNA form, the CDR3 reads TGTGCCAGCTCCACCCCCCGACAGGGCCTCACTGAAGCTTTCTTT.

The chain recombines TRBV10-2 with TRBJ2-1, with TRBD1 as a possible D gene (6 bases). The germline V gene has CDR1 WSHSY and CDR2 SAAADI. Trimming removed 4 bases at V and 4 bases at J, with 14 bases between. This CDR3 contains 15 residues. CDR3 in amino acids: CASSGGQATYNEQFF. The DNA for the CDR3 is TGCGCCAGCAGTGGGGGGCAGGCGACTTACAATGAGCAGTTCTTC.

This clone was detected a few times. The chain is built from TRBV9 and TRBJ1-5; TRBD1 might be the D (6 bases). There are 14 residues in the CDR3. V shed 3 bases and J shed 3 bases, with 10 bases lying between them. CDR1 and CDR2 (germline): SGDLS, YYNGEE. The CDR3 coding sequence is TGTGCCAGCAGCGAGGGACAAGACAATCAGCCCCAGCATTTT. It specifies CASSEGQDNQPQHF.

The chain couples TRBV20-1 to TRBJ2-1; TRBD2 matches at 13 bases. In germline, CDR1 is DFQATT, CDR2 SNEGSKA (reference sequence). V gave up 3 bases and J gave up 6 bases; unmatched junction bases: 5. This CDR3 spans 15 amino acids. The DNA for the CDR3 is TGCAGTGCTAGTTTAACTAGCGGGGGGGCCAATGAGCAGTTCTTC. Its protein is CSASLTSGGANEQFF.